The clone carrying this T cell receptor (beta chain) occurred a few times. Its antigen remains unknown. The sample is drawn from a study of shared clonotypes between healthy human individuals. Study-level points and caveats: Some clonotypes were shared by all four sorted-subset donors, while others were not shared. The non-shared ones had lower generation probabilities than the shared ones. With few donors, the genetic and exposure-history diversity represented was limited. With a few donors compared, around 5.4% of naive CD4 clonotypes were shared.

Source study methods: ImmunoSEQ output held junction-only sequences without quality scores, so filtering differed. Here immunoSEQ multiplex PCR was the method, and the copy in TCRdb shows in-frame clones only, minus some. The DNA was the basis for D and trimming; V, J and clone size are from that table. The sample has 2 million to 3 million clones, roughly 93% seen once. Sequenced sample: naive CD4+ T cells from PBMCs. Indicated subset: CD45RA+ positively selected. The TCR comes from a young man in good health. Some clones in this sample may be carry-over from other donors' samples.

The CDR3 bases are TGTGCCAGCAGCCTCCGGATGGGGGACACCGGGGAGCTGTTTTTT. Translated, it gives CASSLRMGDTGELFF. The chain couples TRBV28 to TRBJ2-2; D possibly matches TRBD1 or TRBD2 (5 bases each). Trimming took 6 bases from V and 3 from J, leaving 14 bases between them. Germline V gives CDR1 MDHEN, CDR2 SYDVKM. The CDR3 sequence is 15 residues long.